Following are 9 T cell receptor beta chains from one sample sequenced in a study of blood T cell repertoires in COVID-19. Profiled with immunoSEQ multiplex PCR; TCRdb holds only in-frame clones, not every one. The sample yields roughly 300,000 clones, roughly 90% seen once. Sequencing was performed on PBMCs or T cells enriched from blood (not recorded which). The receptors shown here come from a woman in her 30s who had recovered from COVID-19.

This rearrangement joins TRBV28 to TRBJ1-2, with 7 bases matching TRBD1. There are 14 residues in the CDR3. The V gene's germline CDR1 is MDHEN and CDR2 SYDVKM. V shed 4 bases, J shed 1 base, and the junction held 3 bases outside the gene matches. CDR3 nucleotide sequence: TGTGCCAGCAGTTCACAGGGGCTTAACTATGGCTACACCTTC. Amino acid sequence: CASSSQGLNYGYTF.

The V and J genes are TRBV10-3 and TRBJ2-7; TRBD1 might be the D (7 bases). Per germline, CDR1 ENHRY and CDR2 SYGVKD. This CDR3 has 16 amino acids. The V gene lost 2 bases and the J gene lost 2 bases, with 16 bases spanning the gap. DNA of the CDR3: TGTGCCATCAGTGAGGGGGGGACAGAGCGAGCCTACGAGCAGTACTTC. Translating it yields CAISEGGTERAYEQYF.

The V call is TRBV6-5, the J call TRBJ2-5, with D unclear. The CDR3 covers 10 residues. Trimming removed 5 bases at V and 5 bases at J, with 3 bases between. From germline, CDR1 is MNHEY and CDR2 SVGAGI. CDR3 sequence: CASSSETQYF. The CDR3 bases are TGTGCCAGCAGTAGCGAGACCCAGTACTTC.

CDR3 in amino acids: CASSVSNTEAFF. CDR3 nucleotide sequence: TGTGCCAGCAGTGTTAGTAACACTGAAGCTTTCTTT. The rearrangement links TRBV25-1 to TRBJ1-1, with D unclear. V lost 4 bases to trimming and J lost 2 bases, with 5 bases between them. The CDR3 runs to 12 residues. Per the germline V gene, CDR1 is MGHDK and CDR2 is SYGVNS.

The chain uses TRBV6-1 and TRBJ2-5; maybe TRBD2 (6 bases). The germline gives CDR1 MNHNS, CDR2 SASEGT. V lost 1 base and J lost 3, with 15 bases in between. The length of the CDR3 is 16 residues. The DNA of the CDR3 is TGTGCCAGCAGTGAAGAAGGAGGGTGGCGAAAAGAGACCCAGTACTTC. This codes for CASSEEGGWRKETQYF.

This rearrangement joins TRBV7-6 to TRBJ2-5; 11 bases map to TRBD2. Losses at the gene ends were 0 bases for V and 5 bases for J; bases not matched to a gene: 8. Germline assignment: CDR1 SGHVS and CDR2 FNYEAQ. The CDR3 length is 17 residues. CDR3 sequence reads: CASSLAVAGGPRETQYF. For the CDR3, the DNA is TGTGCCAGCAGCTTAGCTGTAGCGGGGGGGCCCAGGGAGACCCAGTACTTC.

The gene calls are TRBV27 and TRBJ1-5, with D possibly being TRBD1 (6 bases). Germline loops: CDR1 MNHEY, CDR2 SMNVEV (reference sequence). The CDR3 is made up of 16 amino acids. V was shortened by 5 bases and J by 0 bases, with 14 bases between the two germline ends. The CDR3 nucleotides are TGTGCCAGCAGTCGCCAGGCGGGGGCTAGCAATCAGCCCCAGCATTTT. Residues: CASSRQAGASNQPQHF.

V gene TRBV4-1 combines with J gene TRBJ2-3, with 8 bases matching TRBD2. The V gene's germline CDR1 is MGHRA and CDR2 YSYEKL. The length of the CDR3 is 19 residues. The ends lost 0 bases at V and 0 bases at J; junction bases unmatched: 11. The CDR3 spells CASSQDVGSGGPSTDTQYF. The DNA of the CDR3 is TGCGCCAGCAGCCAAGATGTGGGGAGCGGGGGCCCTAGCACAGATACGCAGTATTTT.

The rearrangement links TRBV5-1 to TRBJ2-2, with TRBD1 matching over 7 bases. The V gene end was trimmed by 0 bases and the J gene end by 4 bases; junction bases not matched to a gene: 3. This CDR3 has 15 residues. Germline V gene sequence: CDR1 SGHRS, CDR2 YFSETQ. The CDR3 region is CASSLEGASTGELFF. In DNA, the CDR3 is TGCGCCAGCAGCTTGGAGGGGGCCTCCACCGGGGAGCTGTTTTTT.